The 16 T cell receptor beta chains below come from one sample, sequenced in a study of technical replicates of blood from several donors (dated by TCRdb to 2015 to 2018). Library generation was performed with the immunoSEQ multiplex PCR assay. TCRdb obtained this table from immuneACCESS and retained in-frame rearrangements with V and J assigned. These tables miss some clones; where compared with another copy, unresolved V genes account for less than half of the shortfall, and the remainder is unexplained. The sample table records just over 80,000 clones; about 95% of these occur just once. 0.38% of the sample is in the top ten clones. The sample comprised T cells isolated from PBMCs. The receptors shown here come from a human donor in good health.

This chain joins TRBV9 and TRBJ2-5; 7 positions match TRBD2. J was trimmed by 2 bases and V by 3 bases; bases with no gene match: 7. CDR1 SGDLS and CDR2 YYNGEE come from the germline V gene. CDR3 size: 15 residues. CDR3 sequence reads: CASSGDYGPQETQYF. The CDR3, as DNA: TGTGCCAGCAGCGGGGACTATGGCCCTCAAGAGACCCAGTACTTC.

This CDR3 reads CASSYGTAYEQYF. The CDR3 DNA follows: TGTGCCAGTAGTTACGGGACAGCCTACGAGCAGTACTTC. The J gene is TRBJ2-7, the V gene TRBV19, with TRBD1 matching 7 bases. V trimming: 5 bases; J trimming: 2 bases; junction bases outside the gene matches: 3. This CDR3 has 13 amino acids. CDR1 LNHDA and CDR2 SQIVND come from the germline V gene (reference sequence).

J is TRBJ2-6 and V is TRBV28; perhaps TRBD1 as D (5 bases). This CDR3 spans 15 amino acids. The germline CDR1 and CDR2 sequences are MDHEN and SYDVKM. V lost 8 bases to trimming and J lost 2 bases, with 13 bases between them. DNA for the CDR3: TGTGCCAGCCGAGGAGACAGTGCTGGGGCCAACGTCCTGACTTTC. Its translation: CASRGDSAGANVLTF.

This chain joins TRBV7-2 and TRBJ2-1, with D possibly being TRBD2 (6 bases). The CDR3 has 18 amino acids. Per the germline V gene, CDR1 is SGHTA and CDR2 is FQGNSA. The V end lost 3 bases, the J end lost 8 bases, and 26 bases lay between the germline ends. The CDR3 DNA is TGTGCCAGCAGCTTTTATGGAGGGACTCGGGAGCTAGCTGATGAGCAGTTCTTC. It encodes CASSFYGGTRELADEQFF.

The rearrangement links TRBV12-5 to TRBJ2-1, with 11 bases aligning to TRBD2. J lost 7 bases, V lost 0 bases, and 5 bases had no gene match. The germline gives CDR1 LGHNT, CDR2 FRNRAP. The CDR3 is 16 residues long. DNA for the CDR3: TGTGCTAGTGGTTTGGTACTAGCGGGAGTCCAGAATGAGCAGTTCTTC. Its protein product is CASGLVLAGVQNEQFF.

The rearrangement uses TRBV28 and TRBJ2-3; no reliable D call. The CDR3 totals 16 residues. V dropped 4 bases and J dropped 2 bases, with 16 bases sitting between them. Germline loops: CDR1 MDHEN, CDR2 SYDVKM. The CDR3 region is CASSSSQLVATDTQYF. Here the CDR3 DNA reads TGTGCCAGCAGTTCATCCCAGTTGGTAGCCACAGATACGCAGTATTTT.

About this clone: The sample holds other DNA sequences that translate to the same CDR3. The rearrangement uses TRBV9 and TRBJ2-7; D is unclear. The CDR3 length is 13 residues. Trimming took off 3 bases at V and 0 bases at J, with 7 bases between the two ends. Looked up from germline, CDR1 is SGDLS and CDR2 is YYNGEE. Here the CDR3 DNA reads TGTGCCAGCAGCGCCGGGTCCTCCTACGAGCAGTACTTC. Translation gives CASSAGSSYEQYF.

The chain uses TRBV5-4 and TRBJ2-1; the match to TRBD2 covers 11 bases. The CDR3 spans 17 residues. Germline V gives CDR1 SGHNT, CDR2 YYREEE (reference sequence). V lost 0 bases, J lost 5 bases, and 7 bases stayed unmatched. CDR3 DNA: TGTGCCAGCAGCTTGGACGGGGGACTAGCGGTAGACAATGAGCAGTTCTTC. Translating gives CASSLDGGLAVDNEQFF.

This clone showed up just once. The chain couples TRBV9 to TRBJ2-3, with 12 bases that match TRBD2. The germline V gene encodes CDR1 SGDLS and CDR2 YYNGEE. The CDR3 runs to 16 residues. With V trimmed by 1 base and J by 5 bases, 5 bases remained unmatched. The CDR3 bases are TGTGCCAGCAGCGTATCTAGCGGGAGGGTGGGAGATACGCAGTATTTT. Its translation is CASSVSSGRVGDTQYF.

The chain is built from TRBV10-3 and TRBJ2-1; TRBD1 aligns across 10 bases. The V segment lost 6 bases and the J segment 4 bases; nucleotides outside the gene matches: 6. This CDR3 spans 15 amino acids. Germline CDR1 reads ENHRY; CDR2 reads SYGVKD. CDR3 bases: TGTGCCATCAGACCCCGGGACAGGGGATACAATGAGCAGTTCTTC. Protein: CAIRPRDRGYNEQFF.

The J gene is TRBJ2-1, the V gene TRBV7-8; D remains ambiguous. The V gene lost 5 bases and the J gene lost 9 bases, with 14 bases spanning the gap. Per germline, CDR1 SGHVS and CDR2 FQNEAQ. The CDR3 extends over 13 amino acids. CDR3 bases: TGTGCCAGCAGCCTAGGGCAAGTTGGTGAGCAGTTCTTC. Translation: CASSLGQVGEQFF.

The CDR3 region is CASSPFPFYEQYF. CDR3 bases: TGTGCCAGCAGCCCCTTTCCTTTCTACGAGCAGTACTTC. The chain combines TRBV6-5 with TRBJ2-7; no reliable D call. Germline V gives CDR1 MNHEY, CDR2 SVGAGI. This CDR3 is built from 13 residues. With 6 bases removed from V and 3 bases from J, the gap between germline ends came to 12 bases.

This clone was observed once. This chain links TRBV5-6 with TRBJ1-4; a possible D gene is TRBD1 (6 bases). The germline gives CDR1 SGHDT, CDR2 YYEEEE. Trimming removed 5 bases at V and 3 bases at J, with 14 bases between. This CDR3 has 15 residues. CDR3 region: CASRAGGPANEKLFF. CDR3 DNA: TGTGCCAGCAGGGCCGGGGGGCCGGCTAATGAAAAACTGTTTTTT.

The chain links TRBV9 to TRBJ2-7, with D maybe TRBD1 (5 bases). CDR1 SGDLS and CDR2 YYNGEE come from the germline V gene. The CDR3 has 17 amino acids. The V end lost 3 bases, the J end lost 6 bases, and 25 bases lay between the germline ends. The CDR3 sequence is CASSERLQEPDEGEQYF. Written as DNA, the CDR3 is TGTGCCAGCAGCGAAAGATTACAGGAGCCCGATGAAGGCGAGCAGTACTTC.

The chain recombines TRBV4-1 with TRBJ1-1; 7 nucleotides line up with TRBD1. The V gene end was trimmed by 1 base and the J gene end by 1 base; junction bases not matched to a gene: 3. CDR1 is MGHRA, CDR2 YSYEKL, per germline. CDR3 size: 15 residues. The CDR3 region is CASSQVRGKNTEAFF. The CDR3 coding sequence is TGCGCCAGCAGCCAAGTCAGGGGGAAGAACACTGAAGCTTTCTTT.

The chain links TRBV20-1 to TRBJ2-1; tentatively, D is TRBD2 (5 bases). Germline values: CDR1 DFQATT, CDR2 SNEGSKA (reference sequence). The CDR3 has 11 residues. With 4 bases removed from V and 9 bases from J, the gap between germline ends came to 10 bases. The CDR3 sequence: CSAIPSGEQFF. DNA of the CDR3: TGCAGTGCTATCCCCAGCGGTGAGCAGTTCTTC.